This T cell receptor (beta chain) was sequenced for a study of T cell repertoires in cytomegalovirus infection. Study information: Public TCR beta signatures marked donors with CMV infection and the matching HLA. Findings of the study overall: Across the ex vivo response, the dominant clonotypes were HLA-C-restricted CMV-specific TCR beta clonotypes.

This clonotype was detected a few times. Its target is unknown. This CDR3 is 13 amino acids long. CDR1 and CDR2 (germline): SEHNR, FQNEAQ (reference sequence). Trimming left V 6 bases short and J 3 bases short, with 8 bases between. MiXCR, run by TCRdb on the reads, gives a single entry per CDR3 protein. The table shows hundreds of thousands of distinct CDR3 sequences, with about 30% occurring only once. Sequencing was performed on cultured PBMCs, taken from culture after CMV antigen stimulation. This receptor was identified in a human donor in good health (CMV status not recorded). Some clones in this sample may be carry-over from other donors' samples. This chain uses TRBV7-9 with TRBJ2-2; D remains ambiguous. The CDR3 DNA follows: TGTGCCAGCAGTGGGCTATACACCGGGGAGCTGTTTTTT. Translating it yields CASSGLYTGELFF. Supplemented by reference TRBV7-9 and TRBJ2-2, the full variable domain reads DTGVSQNPRHKITKRGQNVTFRCDPISEHNRLYWYRQTLGQGPEFLTYFQNEAQLEKSRLLSDRFSAERPKGSFSTLEIQRTEQGDSAMYLCASSGLYTGELFFGEGSRLTVL.